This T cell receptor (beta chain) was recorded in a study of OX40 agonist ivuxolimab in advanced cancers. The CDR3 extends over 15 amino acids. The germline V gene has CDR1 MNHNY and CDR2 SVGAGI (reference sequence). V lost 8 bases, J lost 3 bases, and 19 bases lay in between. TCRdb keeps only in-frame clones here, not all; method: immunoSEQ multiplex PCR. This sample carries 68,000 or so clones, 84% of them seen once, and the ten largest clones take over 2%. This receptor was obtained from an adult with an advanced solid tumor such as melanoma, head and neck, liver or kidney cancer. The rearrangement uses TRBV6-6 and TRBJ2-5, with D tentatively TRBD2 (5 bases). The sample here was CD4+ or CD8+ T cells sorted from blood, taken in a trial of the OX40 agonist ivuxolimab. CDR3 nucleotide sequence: TGTGCCAGCCGCGGTATGGTTAACGGGGAAGAGACCCAGTACTTC. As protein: CASRGMVNGEETQYF.